The 9 T cell receptor beta chains given below trace back to one sample, sequenced in a study of T-cell memory formation after mild COVID-19. TCRdb recomputed calls from the 5' RACE reads with MiXCR, one row per CDR3 protein. The sample shows about 440,000 distinct CDR3 sequences, around 20% of them seen only once. The sequenced sample was PBMCs or a T cell subset sorted from them (not recorded which). The receptors shown here come from an adult woman who had mild COVID-19 (a few samples of this study predate the infection). Cell type and time point are not known.

This clonotype was seen only a few times. The chain is built from TRBV20-1 and TRBJ2-2, with 7 bases matching TRBD1. The CDR3 sequence is 14 residues long. Trimming at V came to 6 bases and at J to 0 bases, leaving 4 bases not matched to a gene. CDR1 is DFQATT, CDR2 SNEGSKA, per germline (reference sequence). The CDR3 here is CSATGAPNTGELFF. The CDR3 DNA is TGCAGTGCAACAGGGGCCCCGAACACCGGGGAGCTGTTTTTT.

This clonotype was detected only a few times. This chain links TRBV29-1 with TRBJ1-1; TRBD1 agrees at 8 bases. This CDR3 spans 12 amino acids. V was clipped by 4 bases and J by 7 bases; unmatched bases: 5. Germline values: CDR1 SQVTM, CDR2 ANQGSEA. CDR3: CSVAGQAREAFF. DNA of the CDR3: TGCAGCGTTGCGGGACAGGCCCGTGAAGCTTTCTTT.

The chain carries TRBV5-8 and TRBJ2-7, with TRBD1 as a possible D gene (6 bases). The CDR3 runs to 15 residues. Trimming cost V 4 bases and J 7 bases, with 21 bases left between them. Germline CDR1 reads SGHTS; CDR2 reads YDEGEE. The CDR3 here is CASSPTGTYLGEQYF. CDR3 nucleotides: TGTGCCAGCAGCCCCACGGGGACATACCTGGGGGAGCAGTACTTC. The entire variable domain, with the rest obtained from reference TRBV5-8 and TRBJ2-7, is as follows: EAGVTQSPTHLIKTRGQQATLRCSPISGHTSVYWYQQALGLGLQFLLWYDEGEERNRGNFPPRFSGRQFPNYSSELNVNALELEDSALYLCASSPTGTYLGEQYFGPGTRLTVT.

The chain couples TRBV14 to TRBJ2-2, with 9 bases lining up with TRBD1. Trimming at V came to 4 bases and at J to 4 bases, leaving 7 bases not matched to a gene. This CDR3 is 16 amino acids long. Germline CDR1 is SGHDN and CDR2 is FVKESK. Here the CDR3 reads CASSLRTGAGTGELFF. CDR3 bases: TGTGCCAGCAGCCTAAGGACAGGGGCGGGCACCGGGGAGCTGTTTTTT. The full variable domain, with the rest looked up from reference TRBV14 and TRBJ2-2, is EAGVTQFPSHSVIEKGQTVTLRCDPISGHDNLYWYRRVMGKEIKFLLHFVKESKQDESGMPNNRFLAERTGGTYSTLKVQPAELEDSGVYFCASSLRTGAGTGELFFGEGSRLTVL.

A few counts support this clonotype. The chain is built from TRBV25-1 and TRBJ2-7; no reliable D call. Germline V gives CDR1 MGHDK, CDR2 SYGVNS. Trimming pared 4 bases from V and 4 bases from J, leaving 5 bases between. The CDR3 loop spans 11 amino acids. This CDR3 is CASSALYEQYF. CDR3 bases: TGTGCCAGCAGTGCCCTGTACGAGCAGTACTTC.

There are many counts of this clonotype. The V call is TRBV5-1, the J call TRBJ2-7; D is uncertain. Germline V gives CDR1 SGHRS, CDR2 YFSETQ. V lost 5 bases, J lost 5 bases, and 17 bases lay in between. CDR3 length equals 14 residues. The CDR3 reads CASRPEWGADEQYF. CDR3 DNA sequence: TGCGCCAGCAGACCCGAGTGGGGTGCCGACGAGCAGTACTTC.

This chain uses TRBV7-3 with TRBJ2-5; D possibly corresponds to TRBD2 (6 bases). This CDR3 has 13 residues. V lost 6 bases, J lost 5 bases, and 13 bases lay in between. Germline loops: CDR1 SGHTA, CDR2 FQGTGA. The CDR3 region has the DNA TGTGCCAGCAGTCCAACTAGCTCGGAGACCCAGTACTTC. This translates into CASSPTSSETQYF.

The CDR3 DNA is TGTGCCAGCGAGGGCGGGGGGGCGTACGAGCAGTACTTC. This gives the protein CASEGGGAYEQYF. The chain recombines TRBV2 with TRBJ2-7, with 9 bases identical to TRBD2. J was trimmed by 4 bases and V by 8 bases; bases with no gene match: 6. The CDR3 has 13 amino acids. In germline, CDR1 is SNHLY, CDR2 FYNNEI.

The chain carries TRBV7-2 and TRBJ2-3; D ambiguous. The ends were cut back, 2 bases at V and 6 bases at J, with 9 bases in the middle. The CDR3 is 13 residues long. The germline gives CDR1 SGHTA, CDR2 FQGNSA. The CDR3 DNA follows: TGTGCCAGCAGCTTATCCGTCCGCGATACGCAGTATTTT. This encodes CASSLSVRDTQYF.